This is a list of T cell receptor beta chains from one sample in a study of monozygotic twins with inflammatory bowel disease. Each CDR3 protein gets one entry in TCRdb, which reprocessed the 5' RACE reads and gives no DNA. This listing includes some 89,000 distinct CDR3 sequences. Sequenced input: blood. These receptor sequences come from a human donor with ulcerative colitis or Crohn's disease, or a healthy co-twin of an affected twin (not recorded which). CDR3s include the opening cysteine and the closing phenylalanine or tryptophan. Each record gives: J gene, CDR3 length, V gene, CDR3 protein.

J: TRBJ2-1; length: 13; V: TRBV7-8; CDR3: CITRLTPSNEQFF
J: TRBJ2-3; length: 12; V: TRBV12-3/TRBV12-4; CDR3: CASSIDTDTQYF
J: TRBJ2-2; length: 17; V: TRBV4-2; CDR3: CASSQGIAGGYTGELFF
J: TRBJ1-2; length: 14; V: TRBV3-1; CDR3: CASSQGGQIYGYTF
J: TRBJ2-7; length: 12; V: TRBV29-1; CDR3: CSVEDGTVGQYF
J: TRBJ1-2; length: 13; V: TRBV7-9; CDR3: CASSLFGADGYTF
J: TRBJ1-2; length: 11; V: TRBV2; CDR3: CASTESYGYTF
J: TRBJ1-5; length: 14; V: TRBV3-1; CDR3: CASSQQGGNQPQHF
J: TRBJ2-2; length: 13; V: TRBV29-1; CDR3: CSVATVEGGELFF
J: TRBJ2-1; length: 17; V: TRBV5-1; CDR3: CASSLSNSPSGGHEQFF
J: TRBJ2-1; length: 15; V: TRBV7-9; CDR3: CASSPHVGRSNEQFF
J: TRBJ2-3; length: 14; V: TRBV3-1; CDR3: CASSRNRGTDTQYF
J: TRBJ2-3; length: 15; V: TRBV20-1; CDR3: CSARAIEDAGDTQYF
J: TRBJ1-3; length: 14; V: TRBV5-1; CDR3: CASSSSDFGNTIYF
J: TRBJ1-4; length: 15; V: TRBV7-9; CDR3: CASSSRAGNNEKLFF
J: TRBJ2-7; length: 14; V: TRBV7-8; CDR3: CASSLLTGSYEQYF
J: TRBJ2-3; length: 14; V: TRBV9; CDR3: CACSVIVSTDTQYF
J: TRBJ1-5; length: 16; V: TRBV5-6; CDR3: CASSLFRAGSNQPQHF
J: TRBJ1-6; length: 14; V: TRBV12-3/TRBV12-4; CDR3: CASSKNRGNSPLHF
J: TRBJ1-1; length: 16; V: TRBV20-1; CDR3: CSARGPGSNLPRGAFF
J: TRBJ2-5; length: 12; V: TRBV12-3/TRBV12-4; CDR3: CASSQFQETQYF
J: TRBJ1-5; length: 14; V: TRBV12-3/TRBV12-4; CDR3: CASSVEYSNQPQHF
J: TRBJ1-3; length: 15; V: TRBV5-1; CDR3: CASSSTSNIGGTIYF
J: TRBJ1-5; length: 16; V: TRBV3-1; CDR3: CASSQGTGATGQPQHF
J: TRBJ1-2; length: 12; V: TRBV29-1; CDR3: CSVEGARGGYTF
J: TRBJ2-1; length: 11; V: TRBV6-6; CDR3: CASAVGDEQFF
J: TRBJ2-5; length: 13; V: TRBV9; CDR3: CASSVRSQETQYF
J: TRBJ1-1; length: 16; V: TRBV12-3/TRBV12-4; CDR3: CASSFPHLRRDTEAFF
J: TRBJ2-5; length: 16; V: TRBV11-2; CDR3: CASSLALRWGRETQYF
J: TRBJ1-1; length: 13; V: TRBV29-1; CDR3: CSVVWHLNTEAFF
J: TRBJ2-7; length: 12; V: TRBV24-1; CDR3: CATAEAVYEQYF
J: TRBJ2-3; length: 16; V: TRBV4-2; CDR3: CASSHQAGGPGDTQYF
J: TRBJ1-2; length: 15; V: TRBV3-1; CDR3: CASSHRQGRNYGYTF
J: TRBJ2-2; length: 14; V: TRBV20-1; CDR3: CSAPARPSTGELFF
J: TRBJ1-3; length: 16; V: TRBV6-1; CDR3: CASSEVWTVIGNTIYF
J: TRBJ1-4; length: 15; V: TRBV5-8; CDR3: CASSSGQGGYEKLFF
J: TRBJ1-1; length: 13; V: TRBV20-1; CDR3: CGAHRFKNTEAFF
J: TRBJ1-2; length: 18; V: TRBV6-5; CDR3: CASSLDGGRGRSNYGYTF
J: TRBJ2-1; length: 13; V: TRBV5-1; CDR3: CASAGTERSEQFF
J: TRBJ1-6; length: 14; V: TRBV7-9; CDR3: CASSAGQGNSPLHF
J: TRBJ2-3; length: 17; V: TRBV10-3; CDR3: CTISEYRTGGFSDTQYF
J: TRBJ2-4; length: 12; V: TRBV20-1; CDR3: CSASSTAGIQYF
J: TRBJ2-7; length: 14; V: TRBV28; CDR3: CASSEPGQSYEQYF
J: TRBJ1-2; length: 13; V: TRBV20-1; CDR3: CSASRQGFHGYTF
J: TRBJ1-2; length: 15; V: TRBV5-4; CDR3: CASRKDSGANYGYTF
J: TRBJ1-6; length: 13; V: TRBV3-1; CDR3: CASSQGEYSPLHF
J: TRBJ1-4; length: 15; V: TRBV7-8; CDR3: CASSSRPATNEKLFF
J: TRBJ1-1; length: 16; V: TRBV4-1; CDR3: CASSQDPRQGAAEAFF
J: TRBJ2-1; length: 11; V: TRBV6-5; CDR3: CASSPRDEQFF
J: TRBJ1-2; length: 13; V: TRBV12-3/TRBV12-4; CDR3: CASSRLGQYGYTF
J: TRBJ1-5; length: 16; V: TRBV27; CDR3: CASRTGTGASNQPQHF
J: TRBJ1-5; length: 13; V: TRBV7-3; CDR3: CASSLSVEQPQHF
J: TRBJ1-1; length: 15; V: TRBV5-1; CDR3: CASSLEPGLNTEAFF
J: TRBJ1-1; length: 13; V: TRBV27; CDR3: CASSRLVGTEAFF